The clone carrying this T cell receptor (beta chain) came up a few times. V shed 5 bases and J 6 bases; nucleotides not matched to a gene: 3. Germline-derived CDR1 and CDR2 are SEHNR and FQNEAQ (reference sequence). The CDR3 has 12 residues. The sample belongs to a study of spatial heterogeneity in lung cancer. TCRdb independently ran MiXCR on the 5' RACE reads; one entry per CDR3 protein. The sample has some 70,000 distinct CDR3 sequences, 13% seen once. Time point reported: sample taken at primary tumor resection. Whole RNA came from tumor, nontumor lung or frozen PBMC and was sequenced without being sorted.

The receptor's source is a male donor with early-stage non-small cell lung cancer. The sample here was PBMCs, taken at surgery. This chain uses TRBV7-9 with TRBJ2-7, with 8 bases aligning to TRBD1. The CDR3, as DNA: TGTGCCAGCAGCACTGACAGGGGCGAGCAGTACTTC. Amino acids: CASSTDRGEQYF.